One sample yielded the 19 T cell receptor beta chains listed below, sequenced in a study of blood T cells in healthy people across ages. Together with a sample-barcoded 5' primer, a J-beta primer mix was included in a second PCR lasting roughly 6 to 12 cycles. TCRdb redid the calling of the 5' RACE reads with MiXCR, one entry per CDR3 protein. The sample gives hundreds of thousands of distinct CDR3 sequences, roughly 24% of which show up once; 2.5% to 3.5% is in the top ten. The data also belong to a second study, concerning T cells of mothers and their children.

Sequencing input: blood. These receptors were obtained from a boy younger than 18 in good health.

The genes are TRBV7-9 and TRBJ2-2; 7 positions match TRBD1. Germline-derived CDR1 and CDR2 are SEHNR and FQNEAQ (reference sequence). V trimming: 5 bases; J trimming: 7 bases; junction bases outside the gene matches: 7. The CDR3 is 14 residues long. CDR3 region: CASSIDRVNGELFF. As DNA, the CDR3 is TGTGCCAGCAGCATAGACAGGGTGAACGGGGAGCTGTTTTTT.

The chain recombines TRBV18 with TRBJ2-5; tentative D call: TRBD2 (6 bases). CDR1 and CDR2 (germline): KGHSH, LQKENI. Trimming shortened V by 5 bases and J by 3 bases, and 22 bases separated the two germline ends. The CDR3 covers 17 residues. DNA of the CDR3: TGTGCCAGCTCAATAGGAGGGGTCTCGATTCGGGAAGAGACCCAGTACTTC. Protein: CASSIGGVSIREETQYF.

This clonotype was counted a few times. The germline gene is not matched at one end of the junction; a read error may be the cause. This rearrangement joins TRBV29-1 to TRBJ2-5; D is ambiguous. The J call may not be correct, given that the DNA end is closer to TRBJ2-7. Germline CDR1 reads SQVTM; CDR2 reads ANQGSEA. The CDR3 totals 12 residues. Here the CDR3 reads CSVEDGRYEQYF. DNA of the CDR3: TGCAGCGTGGAAGACGGCAGGTACGAGCAGTACTTC.

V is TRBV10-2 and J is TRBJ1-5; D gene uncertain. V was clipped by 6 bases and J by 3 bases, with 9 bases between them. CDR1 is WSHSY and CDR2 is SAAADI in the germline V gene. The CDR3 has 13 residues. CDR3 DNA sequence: TGCGCCAGCAGCGCCATAGACAATCAGCCCCAGCATTTT. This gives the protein CASSAIDNQPQHF.

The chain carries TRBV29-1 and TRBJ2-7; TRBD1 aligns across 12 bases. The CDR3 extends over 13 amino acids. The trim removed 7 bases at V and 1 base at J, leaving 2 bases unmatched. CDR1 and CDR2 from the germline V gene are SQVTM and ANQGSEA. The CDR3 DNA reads TGCAGCGGGGGACAGGGGGCATCCTACGAGCAGTACTTC. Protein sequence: CSGGQGASYEQYF.

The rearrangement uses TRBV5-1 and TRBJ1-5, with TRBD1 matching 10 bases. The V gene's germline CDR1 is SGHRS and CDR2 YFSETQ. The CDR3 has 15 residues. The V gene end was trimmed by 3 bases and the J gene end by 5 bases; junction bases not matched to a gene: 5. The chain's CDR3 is CASSSGTGDDQPQHF. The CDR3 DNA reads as TGCGCCAGCAGCTCTGGGACAGGGGACGATCAGCCCCAGCATTTT.

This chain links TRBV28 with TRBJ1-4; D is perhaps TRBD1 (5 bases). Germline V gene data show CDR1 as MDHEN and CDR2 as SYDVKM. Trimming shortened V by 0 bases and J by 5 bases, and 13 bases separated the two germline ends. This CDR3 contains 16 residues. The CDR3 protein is CASSLWLWDANEKLFF. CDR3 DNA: TGTGCCAGCAGTTTATGGCTTTGGGACGCGAATGAAAAACTGTTTTTT.

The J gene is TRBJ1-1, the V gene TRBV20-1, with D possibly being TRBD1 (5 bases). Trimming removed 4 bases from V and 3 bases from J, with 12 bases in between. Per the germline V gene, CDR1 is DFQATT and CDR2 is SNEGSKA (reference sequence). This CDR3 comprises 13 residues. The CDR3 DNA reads TGCAGTGCTAAGACAGCGTCGGACACTGAAGCTTTCTTT. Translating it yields CSAKTASDTEAFF.

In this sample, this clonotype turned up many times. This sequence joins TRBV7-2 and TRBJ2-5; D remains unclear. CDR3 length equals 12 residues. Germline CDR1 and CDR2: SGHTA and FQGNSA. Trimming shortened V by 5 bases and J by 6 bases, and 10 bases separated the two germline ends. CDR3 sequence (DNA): TGTGCCAGCAGCCTCAATAGGAAGACCCAGTACTTC. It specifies CASSLNRKTQYF.

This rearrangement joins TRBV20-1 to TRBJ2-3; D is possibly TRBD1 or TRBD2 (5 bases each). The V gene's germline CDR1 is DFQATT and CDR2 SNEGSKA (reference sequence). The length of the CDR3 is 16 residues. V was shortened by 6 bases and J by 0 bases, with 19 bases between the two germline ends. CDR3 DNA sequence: TGCAGTGCCTCTCCGGGTCGGGGCGTGAGCACAGATACGCAGTATTTT. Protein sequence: CSASPGRGVSTDTQYF.

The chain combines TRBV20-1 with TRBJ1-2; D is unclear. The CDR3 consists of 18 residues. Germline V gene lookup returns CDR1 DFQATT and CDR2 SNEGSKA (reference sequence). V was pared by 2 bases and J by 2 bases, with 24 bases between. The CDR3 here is CSARSPEGFVDRNYGYTF. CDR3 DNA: TGCAGTGCTAGATCTCCCGAGGGCTTCGTGGACCGGAACTATGGCTACACCTTC.

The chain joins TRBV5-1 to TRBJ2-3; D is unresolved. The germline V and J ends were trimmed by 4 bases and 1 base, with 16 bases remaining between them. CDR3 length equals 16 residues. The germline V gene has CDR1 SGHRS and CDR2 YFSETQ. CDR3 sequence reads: CASSRDGKFRTDTQYF. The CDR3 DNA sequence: TGCGCCAGCAGCCGCGATGGGAAGTTCCGCACAGATACGCAGTATTTT.

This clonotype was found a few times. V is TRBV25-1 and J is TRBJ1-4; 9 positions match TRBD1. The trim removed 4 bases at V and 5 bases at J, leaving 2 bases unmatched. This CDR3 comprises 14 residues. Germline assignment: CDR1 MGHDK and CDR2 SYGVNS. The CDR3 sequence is CASSATGGNEKLFF. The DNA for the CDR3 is TGTGCCAGCAGTGCGACAGGGGGAAATGAAAAACTGTTTTTT.

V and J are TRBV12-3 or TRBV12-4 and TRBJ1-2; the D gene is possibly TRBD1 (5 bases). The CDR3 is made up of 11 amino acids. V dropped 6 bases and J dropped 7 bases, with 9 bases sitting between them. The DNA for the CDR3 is TGTGCCAGCAGGCAGGGAAGTGGCTACACCTTC. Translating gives CASRQGSGYTF.

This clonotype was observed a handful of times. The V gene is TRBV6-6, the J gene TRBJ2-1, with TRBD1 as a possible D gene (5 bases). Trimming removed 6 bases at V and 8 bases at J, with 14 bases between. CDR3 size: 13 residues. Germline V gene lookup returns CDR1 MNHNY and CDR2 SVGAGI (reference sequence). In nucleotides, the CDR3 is TGTGCCAGCAGAGTACCGGTCAGGGATGAGCAGTTCTTC. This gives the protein CASRVPVRDEQFF.

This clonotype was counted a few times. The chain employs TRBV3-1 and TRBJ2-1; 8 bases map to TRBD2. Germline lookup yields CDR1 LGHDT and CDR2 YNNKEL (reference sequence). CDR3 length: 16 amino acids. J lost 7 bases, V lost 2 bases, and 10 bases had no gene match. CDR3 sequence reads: CASSQRESGGKNEQFF. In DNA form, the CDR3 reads TGTGCCAGCAGCCAAAGAGAAAGCGGGGGTAAGAATGAGCAGTTCTTC.

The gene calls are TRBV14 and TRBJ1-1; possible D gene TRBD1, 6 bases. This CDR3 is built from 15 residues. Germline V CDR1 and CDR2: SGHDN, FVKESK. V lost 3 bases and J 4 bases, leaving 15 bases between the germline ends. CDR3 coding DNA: TGTGCCAGCAGCCAGGTTGACAGGCCGGGCACTGAAGCTTTCTTT. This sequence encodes CASSQVDRPGTEAFF.

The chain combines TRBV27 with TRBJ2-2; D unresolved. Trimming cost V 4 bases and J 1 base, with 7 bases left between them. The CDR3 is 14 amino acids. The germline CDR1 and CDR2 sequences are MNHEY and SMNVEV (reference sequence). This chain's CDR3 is CASSWSKNTGELFF. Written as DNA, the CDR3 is TGTGCCAGCAGTTGGAGCAAGAACACCGGGGAGCTGTTTTTT.

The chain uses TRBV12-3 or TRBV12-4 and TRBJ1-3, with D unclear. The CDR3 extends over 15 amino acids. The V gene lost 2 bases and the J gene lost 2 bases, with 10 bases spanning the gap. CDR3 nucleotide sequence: TGTGCCAGCAGTTTATACAGCAAGACTGGAAACACCATATATTTT. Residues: CASSLYSKTGNTIYF.